Below, 5 T cell receptor beta chains from the same sample are listed, as sequenced in a study of cytomegalovirus exposure and HLA in healthy donors. Amplification used 60 Vbeta primers and 13 Jbeta primers. TCRdb's copy holds only in-frame clones and misses some; the assay was immunoSEQ multiplex PCR. The repertoire has 210,000 or so clones, over 65% of them found once; the top ten carry around 2.9%. Sequencing was carried out using PBMCs. The receptors originated from an older woman in good health and CMV-seropositive.

This clone was recorded at least ten times. Different DNA sequences within this sample yield the same CDR3. This chain links TRBV4-2 with TRBJ1-1; a possible D gene is TRBD1 (6 bases). Germline assignment: CDR1 LGHNA and CDR2 YNFKEQ. The V end lost 3 bases, the J end lost 1 base, and 9 bases lay between the germline ends. The CDR3 consists of 14 residues. The CDR3 DNA sequence: TGTGCCAGCAGCCAGCAAGGGGGGAACACTGAAGCTTTCTTT. Translated: CASSQQGGNTEAFF.

The chain joins TRBV5-1 to TRBJ1-1; 10 bases fit TRBD1. Germline trimming cut 2 bases from V and 5 bases from J; bases unmatched to any gene: 6. In germline, CDR1 is SGHRS, CDR2 YFSETQ. The CDR3 totals 15 residues. This CDR3 reads CASSLLGQGGTEAFF. For the CDR3, the DNA is TGCGCCAGCAGCTTACTCGGACAGGGGGGAACTGAAGCTTTCTTT.

The J gene is TRBJ2-3, the V gene TRBV19; D might be TRBD1 (6 bases). Per the germline V gene, CDR1 is LNHDA and CDR2 is SQIVND (reference sequence). The CDR3 has 16 residues. The V end lost 6 bases, the J end lost 0 bases, and 16 bases lay between the germline ends. For the CDR3, the DNA is TGTGCCAGTAGCCGGGCAGGTCAGGGGAGCACAGATACGCAGTATTTT. Residues: CASSRAGQGSTDTQYF.

J is TRBJ2-1 and V is TRBV11-2; 10 positions agree with TRBD2. The CDR3 sequence is 15 residues long. Unmatched junction bases numbered 10, after V lost 5 bases and J lost 9 bases. Per germline, CDR1 SGHAT and CDR2 FQNNGV. CDR3 residues: CASSRTSGYPAEQFF. The DNA of the CDR3 is TGTGCCAGCAGCCGGACTAGCGGCTATCCCGCTGAGCAGTTCTTC.

The CDR3 region is CASSYIGASGNTIYF. CDR3 bases: TGTGCCAGCAGTTACATTGGGGCCTCTGGAAACACCATATATTTT. The rearrangement joins TRBV6-6 to TRBJ1-3; D might be TRBD1 (5 bases). With 2 bases removed from V and 0 bases from J, the gap between germline ends came to 8 bases. The CDR3 totals 15 residues. Germline CDR1 reads MNHNY; CDR2 reads SVGAGI (reference sequence).